This T cell receptor (beta chain) stems from a study of blood T cell repertoires in COVID-19. As originally analysed: Cell counts per sample came from amplifying reference gene primers. Clones were read by immunoSEQ multiplex PCR, and TCRdb kept only the in-frame ones, dropping some. Clonal size and the V and J genes are those of that table, whereas D and trimming came from the DNA. The table has around 110,000 clones, approximately 88% seen once. Germline CDR1 is MNHEY and CDR2 is SMNVEV (reference sequence). V was shortened by 3 bases and J by 5 bases, with 6 bases between the two germline ends. The CDR3 covers 12 residues.

The chain couples TRBV27 to TRBJ2-3; weak D call: TRBD2 (5 bases). Input material: peripheral blood. This TCR derives from a woman in her 70s with acute or convalescent COVID-19. The chain's CDR3 is CASSFRGDTQYF. The CDR3 region has the DNA TGTGCCAGCAGTTTTCGGGGAGATACGCAGTATTTT.